This T cell receptor beta chain was identified in a study of beta chain features in type 1 diabetes. Points on this clone: Its target is unknown.

What was sequenced were expressed TCRB transcripts, since all of the isolated RNA had been reverse transcribed. Measured with immunoSEQ multiplex PCR; TCRdb has only the in-frame clones, and not every one. The repertoire holds under 950,000 clones, 17% seen once, with 0.02% to 0.025% in the top ten. CDR1 and CDR2 (germline): SGHTA, FQGNSA. There are 17 residues in the CDR3. V lost 3 bases, J lost 2 bases, and 8 bases stayed unmatched. Findings of the study overall: The naive, central memory and Treg TCRB repertoires showed an apparent similarity that was greater among patients than among healthy donors. Cells that show high TCR expression could be over-represented by cDNA sequencing.

The TCR sequence derives from a woman in her late teens or twenties in good health. The sequenced sample consisted of naive CD4+ T cells from blood. V gene TRBV7-2 combines with J gene TRBJ2-7, with 12 bases matching TRBD2. In DNA, the CDR3 is TGTGCCAGCAGCTTGACTAGCGGGAGTCCCATAGCCTACGAGCAGTACTTC. It yields the protein CASSLTSGSPIAYEQYF.